This T cell receptor beta chain was identified in a study of T cell responses to AZD1222 COVID-19 vaccine. Study-wide background: Timing groups of about 4 and about 12 weeks for second doses were pooled.

This clone occurred a few times. Its cognate antigen is unknown. Study outcomes and limitations: Spike was spanned by vaccine-associated CD4 TCRs, which were dominant at 160-218 and 743-854. Donors were chiefly white British, with a greater number of females, and clonal diversity was perhaps underestimated.

V was trimmed by 2 bases and J by 4 bases, leaving 9 bases between them. Germline loops: CDR1 SEHNR, CDR2 FQNEAQ (reference sequence). This CDR3 region has 15 residues. Here immunoSEQ multiplex PCR was the method, and the copy in TCRdb shows in-frame clones only, minus some. The repertoire consists of 75,000 to 100,000 clones, with around nine tenths occurring once and the leading ten covering less than 3.5%. This clonotype was sampled from an adult in good health. The material sequenced was peripheral blood, taken on day 0 of AZD1222 vaccination. The chain uses TRBV7-9 and TRBJ1-6, with a tentative D call TRBD1 (6 bases). CDR3 bases: TGTGCCAGCAGCTTAACAGGGTCGTATAATTCACCCCTCCACTTT. It translates to CASSLTGSYNSPLHF.